Listed below are T cell receptor beta chains from one sample, sequenced in a study of persistence of HIV-infected CD4 T cells. Measured with immunoSEQ multiplex PCR; TCRdb has only the in-frame clones, and not every one. The sample carries more than 35,000 clones, approximately 93% recorded once. Their recognized antigens are unknown. Sample: CD4+ T cells sorted from PBMCs after roughly 18-hour stimulation, taken from a patient who received antiretroviral therapy. The receptors derive from an adult man with HIV who was CMV-seropositive. Each CDR3 is given with its conserved first and last residue. D genes are given only for firm matches. Only part of the rows carry a size: once, few, many, or a class if the clone is expanded.

j_call: TRBJ1-3; v_call: TRBV6-1; clone_size: .; d_call: .; cdr3_aa: CASSGGTPVSGNTIYF; cdr3_nt: TGTGCCAGCAGTGGAGGGACACCCGTCTCTGGAAACACCATATATTTT
j_call: TRBJ2-1; v_call: TRBV29-1; clone_size: .; d_call: .; cdr3_aa: CSVRQGNYNEQFF; cdr3_nt: TGCAGCGTTAGGCAGGGCAATTACAATGAGCAGTTCTTC
j_call: TRBJ2-2; v_call: TRBV9; clone_size: .; d_call: TRBD2; cdr3_aa: CASSVHSGGAANTGELFF; cdr3_nt: TGTGCCAGCAGCGTACATAGCGGGGGGGCCGCGAACACCGGGGAGCTGTTTTTT
j_call: TRBJ2-2; v_call: TRBV5-4; clone_size: once; d_call: TRBD2; cdr3_aa: CASSLDRGGGELFF; cdr3_nt: TGTGCCAGCAGCTTGGACCGGGGGGGCGGGGAGCTGTTTTTT
j_call: TRBJ2-7; v_call: TRBV5-1; clone_size: .; d_call: TRBD2; cdr3_aa: CASSSSGGTRTYEQYF; cdr3_nt: TGCGCCAGCAGCAGTAGCGGGGGGACGCGAACCTACGAGCAGTACTTC
j_call: TRBJ2-3; v_call: TRBV29-1; clone_size: .; d_call: .; cdr3_aa: CSASGGEAWTDTQYF; cdr3_nt: TGCAGCGCGTCCGGGGGAGAGGCGTGGACAGATACGCAGTATTTT
j_call: TRBJ2-7; v_call: TRBV6-6; clone_size: .; d_call: .; cdr3_aa: CASSGPYEQYF; cdr3_nt: TGTGCCAGCAGTGGACCTTACGAGCAGTACTTC
j_call: TRBJ1-2; v_call: TRBV5-1; clone_size: .; d_call: TRBD1; cdr3_aa: CASMAGGLANYGYTF; cdr3_nt: TGCGCCAGCATGGCAGGGGGTCTAGCTAACTATGGCTACACCTTC
j_call: TRBJ1-6; v_call: TRBV25-1; clone_size: .; d_call: .; cdr3_aa: CASSESYSPLHF; cdr3_nt: TGTGCCAGCAGTGAGTCGTATTCACCCCTCCACTTT
j_call: TRBJ2-7; v_call: TRBV12-3/TRBV12-4; clone_size: .; d_call: TRBD2; cdr3_aa: CARHGTRWYEQYF; cdr3_nt: TGTGCCAGACACGGGACTAGGTGGTACGAGCAGTACTTC
j_call: TRBJ2-2; v_call: TRBV24-1; clone_size: .; d_call: .; cdr3_aa: CATSDFAGLYTGELFF; cdr3_nt: TGTGCCACCAGTGATTTCGCAGGGTTGTACACCGGGGAGCTGTTTTTT
j_call: TRBJ2-2; v_call: TRBV5-1; clone_size: .; d_call: .; cdr3_aa: CASSLRQPVTGELFF; cdr3_nt: TGCGCCAGCAGCTTGAGACAGCCGGTCACCGGGGAGCTGTTTTTT
j_call: TRBJ1-2; v_call: TRBV4-1; clone_size: .; d_call: TRBD1; cdr3_aa: CASSQPGQRGDGYGYTF; cdr3_nt: TGCGCCAGCAGCCAACCGGGACAGCGGGGCGACGGCTATGGCTACACCTTC
j_call: TRBJ1-1; v_call: TRBV10-1; clone_size: few; d_call: .; cdr3_aa: CASSGGRTEAFF; cdr3_nt: TGCGCCAGCAGTGGGGGGAGGACTGAAGCTTTCTTT
j_call: TRBJ2-1; v_call: TRBV7-9; clone_size: .; d_call: TRBD1; cdr3_aa: CASSSQGASGNEQFF; cdr3_nt: TGTGCCAGCAGCTCGCAGGGGGCCTCGGGAAATGAGCAGTTCTTC
j_call: TRBJ1-5; v_call: TRBV28; clone_size: .; d_call: TRBD1; cdr3_aa: CASSQRQGRSQPQHF; cdr3_nt: TGTGCCAGCAGCCAAAGACAGGGCCGGAGTCAGCCCCAGCATTTT
j_call: TRBJ2-3; v_call: TRBV5-1; clone_size: .; d_call: .; cdr3_aa: CASSSEGGDTQYF; cdr3_nt: TGCGCCAGCAGCTCAGAAGGGGGGGATACGCAGTATTTT
j_call: TRBJ2-7; v_call: TRBV2; clone_size: .; d_call: TRBD2; cdr3_aa: CASSPGLAIYEQYF; cdr3_nt: TGTGCCAGCAGCCCGGGACTAGCAATCTACGAGCAGTACTTC
j_call: TRBJ1-5; v_call: TRBV15; clone_size: .; d_call: TRBD1; cdr3_aa: CATSTGQGGNQPQHF; cdr3_nt: TGTGCCACCAGCACAGGACAGGGAGGCAATCAGCCCCAGCATTTT
j_call: TRBJ1-3; v_call: TRBV10-3; clone_size: .; d_call: .; cdr3_aa: CAISGGTDSGNTIYF; cdr3_nt: TGTGCCATCAGTGGGGGGACCGACTCTGGAAACACCATATATTTT
j_call: TRBJ2-6; v_call: TRBV5-1; clone_size: .; d_call: .; cdr3_aa: CASSHNSAGANVLTF; cdr3_nt: TGCGCCAGCAGCCACAACAGTGCCGGGGCCAACGTCCTGACTTTC
j_call: TRBJ2-3; v_call: TRBV9; clone_size: few; d_call: .; cdr3_aa: CASSVGPLTDTQYF; cdr3_nt: TGTGCCAGCAGCGTAGGACCCCTCACAGATACGCAGTATTTT
j_call: TRBJ2-3; v_call: TRBV19; clone_size: .; d_call: .; cdr3_aa: CASRVGSADTQYF; cdr3_nt: TGTGCCAGTAGGGTGGGGAGTGCAGATACGCAGTATTTT
j_call: TRBJ2-2; v_call: TRBV18; clone_size: .; d_call: TRBD1; cdr3_aa: CASSPLGQGAVTGELFF; cdr3_nt: TGTGCCAGCTCACCCCTGGGACAGGGGGCCGTTACCGGGGAGCTGTTTTTT
j_call: TRBJ2-1; v_call: TRBV2; clone_size: .; d_call: .; cdr3_aa: CASSFSGGEQFF; cdr3_nt: TGTGCCAGCAGCTTTAGCGGAGGTGAGCAGTTCTTC
j_call: TRBJ1-2; v_call: TRBV6-1; clone_size: .; d_call: TRBD1; cdr3_aa: CASSEARSGVRGRPNYGYTF; cdr3_nt: TGTGCCAGCAGTGAAGCGAGATCAGGAGTGAGGGGGCGACCTAACTATGGCTACACCTTC
j_call: TRBJ2-2; v_call: TRBV10-3; clone_size: .; d_call: TRBD1; cdr3_aa: CAINRGQGGTGELFF; cdr3_nt: TGTGCCATCAACCGGGGACAGGGTGGCACCGGGGAGCTGTTTTTT
j_call: TRBJ1-4; v_call: TRBV29-1; clone_size: .; d_call: .; cdr3_aa: CSVRAPGRTNEKLFF; cdr3_nt: TGCAGCGTGAGGGCCCCAGGGAGAACTAATGAAAAACTGTTTTTT
j_call: TRBJ1-1; v_call: TRBV29-1; clone_size: .; d_call: .; cdr3_aa: CSARQASMNTEAFF; cdr3_nt: TGCAGCGCCCGACAGGCTTCTATGAACACTGAAGCTTTCTTT
j_call: TRBJ2-2; v_call: TRBV7-2; clone_size: .; d_call: TRBD2; cdr3_aa: CASRNERTSGNTGELFF; cdr3_nt: TGTGCCAGCAGGAACGAACGGACTAGCGGAAATACCGGGGAGCTGTTTTTT
j_call: TRBJ2-3; v_call: TRBV6-7; clone_size: .; d_call: .; cdr3_aa: CASRGLPGADTQYF; cdr3_nt: TGTGCCAGCAGGGGCTTACCGGGTGCAGATACGCAGTATTTT
j_call: TRBJ1-6; v_call: TRBV6-5; clone_size: .; d_call: TRBD1; cdr3_aa: CASSYSRQGSQPLHF; cdr3_nt: TGTGCCAGCAGTTACTCACGACAGGGATCTCAACCCCTCCACTTT
j_call: TRBJ2-3; v_call: TRBV11-2; clone_size: .; d_call: .; cdr3_aa: CASSFVPGSGDTQYF; cdr3_nt: TGTGCCAGCAGCTTCGTTCCGGGGTCAGGGGATACGCAGTATTTT
j_call: TRBJ1-5; v_call: TRBV28; clone_size: .; d_call: TRBD1; cdr3_aa: CASSSPPGQGLNQPQHF; cdr3_nt: TGTGCCAGCAGCTCTCCGCCGGGACAGGGGTTGAATCAGCCCCAGCATTTT
j_call: TRBJ2-3; v_call: TRBV11-2; clone_size: .; d_call: TRBD1; cdr3_aa: CASSFSDRVRSFTDTQYF; cdr3_nt: TGTGCCAGCAGCTTCAGTGACAGGGTACGTTCGTTCACAGATACGCAGTATTTT
j_call: TRBJ2-7; v_call: TRBV6-5; clone_size: once; d_call: TRBD2; cdr3_aa: CASRGGGGAKYEQYF; cdr3_nt: TGTGCCAGCAGGGGCGGCGGGGGTGCGAAGTACGAGCAGTACTTC
j_call: TRBJ1-6; v_call: TRBV21-1; clone_size: .; d_call: .; cdr3_aa: CASTLGAVGSPLHF; cdr3_nt: TGTGCCAGCACGCTGGGGGCAGTAGGTTCACCCCTCCACTTT
j_call: TRBJ2-3; v_call: TRBV5-1; clone_size: .; d_call: .; cdr3_aa: CASSLPAAAGGDTQYF; cdr3_nt: TGCGCCAGCAGCTTGCCTGCCGCAGCGGGCGGGGATACGCAGTATTTT
j_call: TRBJ1-4; v_call: TRBV19; clone_size: .; d_call: TRBD1; cdr3_aa: CASTRTGGYEKLFF; cdr3_nt: TGTGCCAGTACCCGGACAGGCGGTTACGAAAAACTGTTTTTT
j_call: TRBJ2-7; v_call: TRBV2; clone_size: .; d_call: .; cdr3_aa: CASRGGLRGSQYF; cdr3_nt: TGTGCCAGCAGGGGGGGACTCCGGGGGAGTCAGTACTTC
j_call: TRBJ2-1; v_call: TRBV6-5; clone_size: .; d_call: .; cdr3_aa: CASSYSMGGSYNEQFF; cdr3_nt: TGTGCCAGCAGTTACTCGATGGGGGGATCTTACAATGAGCAGTTCTTC
j_call: TRBJ1-1; v_call: TRBV6-6; clone_size: .; d_call: .; cdr3_aa: CASILRPRDTEAFF; cdr3_nt: TGTGCCAGCATCCTCCGACCGAGGGACACTGAAGCTTTCTTT
j_call: TRBJ2-2; v_call: TRBV5-1; clone_size: .; d_call: .; cdr3_aa: CASSLRADSLNTGELFF; cdr3_nt: TGCGCCAGCAGCCTACGCGCAGACAGTCTGAACACCGGGGAGCTGTTTTTT
j_call: TRBJ2-3; v_call: TRBV5-8; clone_size: .; d_call: TRBD1; cdr3_aa: CASSLPTGGRTDTQYF; cdr3_nt: TGTGCCAGCAGCTTACCGACAGGGGGAAGGACAGATACGCAGTATTTT
j_call: TRBJ2-1; v_call: TRBV7-8; clone_size: .; d_call: TRBD2; cdr3_aa: CASSLHKGLAGSTRTYEQFF; cdr3_nt: TGTGCCAGCAGCTTACACAAGGGACTAGCGGGGTCGACTCGAACCTATGAGCAGTTCTTC
j_call: TRBJ1-2; v_call: TRBV5-6; clone_size: .; d_call: TRBD1; cdr3_aa: CASSLPGTGNYGYTF; cdr3_nt: TGTGCCAGCAGCTTACCCGGGACAGGGAACTATGGCTACACCTTC
j_call: TRBJ2-3; v_call: TRBV20-1; clone_size: .; d_call: .; cdr3_aa: CSARAWGTQYF; cdr3_nt: TGCAGTGCTAGAGCCTGGGGTACGCAGTATTTT
j_call: TRBJ2-2; v_call: TRBV18; clone_size: .; d_call: .; cdr3_aa: CASSPITSNTGELFF; cdr3_nt: TGTGCCAGCTCACCGATCACTTCGAACACCGGGGAGCTGTTTTTT
j_call: TRBJ2-1; v_call: TRBV2; clone_size: .; d_call: .; cdr3_aa: CASRLGAFGTSYNEQFF; cdr3_nt: TGTGCCAGCAGGTTAGGTGCTTTTGGGACATCCTACAATGAGCAGTTCTTC
j_call: TRBJ2-3; v_call: TRBV6-4; clone_size: .; d_call: .; cdr3_aa: CASSDSFTDTQYF; cdr3_nt: TGTGCCAGCAGTGACTCGTTCACAGATACGCAGTATTTT
j_call: TRBJ1-1; v_call: TRBV5-1; clone_size: .; d_call: .; cdr3_aa: CASSPGTRGNTEAFF; cdr3_nt: TGCGCCAGCAGCCCAGGGACAAGGGGGAACACTGAAGCTTTCTTT
j_call: TRBJ2-3; v_call: TRBV7-9; clone_size: .; d_call: .; cdr3_aa: CASSLGLGLVADTQYF; cdr3_nt: TGTGCCAGCAGCTTAGGGTTAGGGTTAGTCGCAGATACGCAGTATTTT
j_call: TRBJ2-6; v_call: TRBV19; clone_size: .; d_call: .; cdr3_aa: CASSEQASGANVLTF; cdr3_nt: TGTGCCAGTAGCGAACAGGCCTCTGGGGCCAACGTCCTGACTTTC